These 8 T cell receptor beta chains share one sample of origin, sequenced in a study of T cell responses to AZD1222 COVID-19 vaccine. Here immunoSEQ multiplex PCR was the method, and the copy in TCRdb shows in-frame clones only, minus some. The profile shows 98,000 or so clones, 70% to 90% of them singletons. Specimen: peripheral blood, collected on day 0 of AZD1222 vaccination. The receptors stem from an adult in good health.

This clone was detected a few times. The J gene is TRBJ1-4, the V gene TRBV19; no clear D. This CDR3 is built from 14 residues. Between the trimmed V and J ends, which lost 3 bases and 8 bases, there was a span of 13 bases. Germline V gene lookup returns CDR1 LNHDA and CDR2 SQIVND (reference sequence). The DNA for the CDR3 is TGTGCCAGTAGTATTGGGCAGCCTATGGAAAAACTGTTTTTT. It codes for CASSIGQPMEKLFF. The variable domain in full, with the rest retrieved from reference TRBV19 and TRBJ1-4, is DGGITQSPKYLFRKEGQNVTLSCEQNLNHDAMYWYRQDPGQGLRLIYYSQIVNDFQKGDIAEGYSVSREKKESFPLTVTSAQKNPTAFYLCASSIGQPMEKLFFGSGTQLSVL.

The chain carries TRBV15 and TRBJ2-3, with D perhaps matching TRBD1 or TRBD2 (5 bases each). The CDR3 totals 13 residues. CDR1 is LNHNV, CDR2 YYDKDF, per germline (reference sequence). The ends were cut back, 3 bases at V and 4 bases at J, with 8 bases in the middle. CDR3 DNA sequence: TGTGCCACCAGCAGGAGGGGCGCAGATACGCAGTATTTT. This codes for CATSRRGADTQYF.

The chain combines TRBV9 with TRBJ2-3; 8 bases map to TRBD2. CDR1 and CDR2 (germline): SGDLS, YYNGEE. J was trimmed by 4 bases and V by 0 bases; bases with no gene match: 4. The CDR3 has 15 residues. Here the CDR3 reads CASSVALAGPDTQYF. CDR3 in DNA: TGTGCCAGCAGCGTAGCCTTAGCGGGGCCAGATACGCAGTATTTT.

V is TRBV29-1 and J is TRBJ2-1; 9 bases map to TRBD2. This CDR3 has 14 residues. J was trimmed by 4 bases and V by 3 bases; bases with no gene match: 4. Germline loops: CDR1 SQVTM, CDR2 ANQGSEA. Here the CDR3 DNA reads TGCAGCGTTGAGAGAGCGGGGGGTTACAATGAGCAGTTCTTC. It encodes CSVERAGGYNEQFF.

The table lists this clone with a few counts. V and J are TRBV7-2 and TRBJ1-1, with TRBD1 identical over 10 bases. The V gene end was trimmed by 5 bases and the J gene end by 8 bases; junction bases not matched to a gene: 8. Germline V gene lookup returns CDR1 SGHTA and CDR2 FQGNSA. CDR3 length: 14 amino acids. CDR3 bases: TGTGCCAGCAGCCAGGGACAGGGGACCAGGGAAGCTTTCTTT. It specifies CASSQGQGTREAFF.

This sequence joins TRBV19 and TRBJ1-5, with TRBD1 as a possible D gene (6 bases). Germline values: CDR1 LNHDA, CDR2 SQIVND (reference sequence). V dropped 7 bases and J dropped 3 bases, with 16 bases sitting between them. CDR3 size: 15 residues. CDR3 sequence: CASTPPGGANQPQHF. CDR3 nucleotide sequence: TGTGCCAGTACCCCCCCCGGGGGCGCCAATCAGCCCCAGCATTTT.

CDR3 nucleotides: TGCAGTGCTAGTCGGACAGGGCAGCCCCAGCATTTT. Its translation: CSASRTGQPQHF. This chain uses TRBV20-1 with TRBJ1-5; TRBD1 aligns across 8 bases. Germline assignment: CDR1 DFQATT and CDR2 SNEGSKA (reference sequence). The V segment lost 3 bases and the J segment 7 bases; nucleotides outside the gene matches: 2. The CDR3 is 12 amino acids.

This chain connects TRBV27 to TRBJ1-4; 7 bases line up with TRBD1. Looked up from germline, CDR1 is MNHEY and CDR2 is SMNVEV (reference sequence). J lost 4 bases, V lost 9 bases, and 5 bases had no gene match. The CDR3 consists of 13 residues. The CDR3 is CASRDSLNEKLFF. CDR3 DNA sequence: TGTGCCAGTCGGGACAGTCTTAATGAAAAACTGTTTTTT.